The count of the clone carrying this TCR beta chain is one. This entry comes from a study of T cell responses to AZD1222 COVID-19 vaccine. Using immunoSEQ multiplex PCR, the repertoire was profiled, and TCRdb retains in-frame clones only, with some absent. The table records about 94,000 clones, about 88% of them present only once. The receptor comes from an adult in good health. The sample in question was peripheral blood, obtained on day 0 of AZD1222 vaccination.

The CDR3 DNA is TGTGCCAGCAGTTCAGCGACAGGCAGAACCTCCTACGAGCAGTACTTC. Protein: CASSSATGRTSYEQYF. The chain employs TRBV27 and TRBJ2-7; D possibly corresponds to TRBD1 (6 bases). With 4 bases removed from V and 0 bases from J, the gap between germline ends came to 16 bases. This CDR3 is 16 amino acids long. Germline CDR1 and CDR2: MNHEY and SMNVEV (reference sequence).